These 26 T cell receptor beta chains share one sample of origin, sequenced in a study of radiation and T cells in renal cell carcinoma. Method: immunoSEQ multiplex PCR; TCRdb's copy keeps in-frame clones and lacks some. The sample holds roughly 28,000 clones; 81% are singletons and the top ten take about 33%. Time point in this sample: blood 2 weeks post-SBRT. Treatment described: 15 Gy SBRT to primary tumor, nephrectomy 4 weeks later. This specimen was blood, taken from a patient whose treatment included radiotherapy and nephrectomy. The receptors shown here come from a man between 60 and 70 years old with renal cell carcinoma.

The chain recombines TRBV9 with TRBJ2-3; perhaps TRBD1 as D (6 bases). This CDR3 has 14 amino acids. Trimming left V 4 bases short and J 5 bases short, with 14 bases between. CDR1 and CDR2 (germline): SGDLS, YYNGEE. CDR3 sequence: CASSLYRVEDTQYF. CDR3 coding DNA: TGTGCCAGCAGCCTATACAGGGTCGAAGATACGCAGTATTTT.

The chain employs TRBV18 and TRBJ1-1; 9 bases map to TRBD1. The CDR3 has 14 amino acids. J lost 4 bases, V lost 5 bases, and 5 bases had no gene match. Germline lookup yields CDR1 KGHSH and CDR2 LQKENI. DNA for the CDR3: TGTGCCAGCTCATCGACAGGGGGAGGCACTGAAGCTTTCTTT. This encodes CASSSTGGGTEAFF.

This clone appeared a few times. The chain joins TRBV19 to TRBJ1-6; D possibly corresponds to TRBD1 (6 bases). The V gene's germline CDR1 is LNHDA and CDR2 SQIVND (reference sequence). The CDR3 covers 13 residues. The V gene lost 7 bases and the J gene lost 8 bases, with 12 bases spanning the gap. The CDR3 sequence: CASNRQVDSPLHF. DNA of the CDR3: TGTGCCAGTAACCGACAGGTGGATTCACCCCTCCACTTT.

This chain joins TRBV6-6 and TRBJ1-2, with D unresolved. Trimming took 4 bases from V and 8 from J, leaving 8 bases between them. The CDR3 contains 11 residues. Germline V lookup: CDR1 MNHNY, CDR2 SVGAGI (reference sequence). CDR3 nucleotide sequence: TGTGCCAGCAGTTCATTGGGGGGCTACACCTTC. Translating gives CASSSLGGYTF.

This clone was picked up a small number of times. The chain joins TRBV6-1 to TRBJ1-1, with a tentative D call TRBD1 (6 bases). Germline values: CDR1 MNHNS, CDR2 SASEGT. This CDR3 contains 14 residues. Trimming cost V 4 bases and J 5 bases, with 14 bases left between them. CDR3 sequence reads: CASSVTGWMTEAFF. For the CDR3, the DNA is TGTGCCAGCAGTGTCACAGGGTGGATGACTGAAGCTTTCTTT.

V and J are TRBV6-1 and TRBJ1-2; D remains unclear. Trimming removed 2 bases at V and 3 bases at J, with 7 bases between. Looked up from germline, CDR1 is MNHNS and CDR2 is SASEGT. This CDR3 is 13 amino acids long. The CDR3 DNA sequence: TGTGCCAGCAGTGAATTGGGCTACTATGGCTACACCTTC. It translates to CASSELGYYGYTF.

The V gene is TRBV29-1, the J gene TRBJ2-5; a weak D match, TRBD1 (5 bases). CDR1 is SQVTM and CDR2 is ANQGSEA in the germline V gene. The CDR3 has 12 amino acids. V was trimmed by 3 bases and J by 4 bases, leaving 9 bases between them. For the CDR3, the DNA is TGCAGCGTTGAGATAAGGGGAGAGACCCAGTACTTC. Translated: CSVEIRGETQYF.

The chain recombines TRBV15 with TRBJ1-1, with no clear D. Germline values: CDR1 LNHNV, CDR2 YYDKDF (reference sequence). The CDR3 consists of 16 residues. Trimming shortened V by 1 base and J by 0 bases, and 12 bases separated the two germline ends. DNA for the CDR3: TGTGCCACCAGCAGAGGGGTACTCAACATGAACACTGAAGCTTTCTTT. It translates to CATSRGVLNMNTEAFF.

This clone was seen a single time. This chain uses TRBV2 with TRBJ2-5; D is possibly TRBD1 or TRBD2 (5 bases each). The CDR3 runs to 14 residues. V lost 8 bases to trimming and J lost 4 bases, with 17 bases between them. The germline CDR1 and CDR2 sequences are SNHLY and FYNNEI. This CDR3 is CASGPGPGTETQYF. CDR3 sequence (DNA): TGTGCCAGCGGCCCTGGACCCGGGACAGAGACCCAGTACTTC.

Of note for this clone: The germline gene is not matched at one end of the junction; a read error may be the cause. The chain carries TRBV7-7 and TRBJ2-5; 8 nucleotides agree with TRBD2. Germline V gene data show CDR1 as SSHAT and CDR2 as FNYEAQ (reference sequence). This CDR3 has 14 residues. Here the CDR3 reads CASSLVPSGETQYF. Written as DNA, the CDR3 is TGTGCTAGCAGCTTAGTTCCTAGCGGGGAGACCCAGTACTTC. Complete variable domain (other parts from reference TRBV7-7 and TRBJ2-5): GAGVSQSPRYKVTKRGQDVTLRCDPISSHATLYWYQQALGQGPEFLTYFNYEAQPDKSGLPSDRFSAERPEGSISTLTIQRTEQRDSAMYRCASSLVPSGETQYFGPGTRLLVL.

The chain employs TRBV6-1 and TRBJ1-4; the D is unclear. V was cut by 7 bases and J by 4 bases, with 13 bases left in between. Germline CDR1 is MNHNS and CDR2 is SASEGT. The CDR3 totals 14 residues. CDR3 coding DNA: TGTGCCAGCAACTCCAGGACGGGTAATGAAAAACTGTTTTTT. Its protein is CASNSRTGNEKLFF.

The chain employs TRBV5-1 and TRBJ2-5, with a possible D match to TRBD2 (6 bases). Trimming removed 3 bases at V and 5 bases at J, with 17 bases between. This CDR3 spans 15 amino acids. Germline-derived CDR1 and CDR2 are SGHRS and YFSETQ. The CDR3 DNA reads as TGCGCCAGCAGCTCTGGACTATCAGGGTTGGAGACCCAGTACTTC. It is translated as CASSSGLSGLETQYF.

The chain uses TRBV7-6 and TRBJ1-2, with D possibly matching TRBD1 (6 bases). V dropped 5 bases and J dropped 6 bases, with 10 bases sitting between them. This CDR3 is 12 amino acids long. Per germline, CDR1 SGHVS and CDR2 FNYEAQ. CDR3 region: CASSNRDHGYTF. Here the CDR3 DNA reads TGTGCCAGCAGCAACAGGGATCATGGCTACACCTTC.

The chain recombines TRBV28 with TRBJ1-3; D not certain. Trimming left V 9 bases short and J 3 bases short, with 3 bases between. The CDR3 spans 10 residues. Looked up from germline, CDR1 is MDHEN and CDR2 is SYDVKM. CDR3 in amino acids: CASIGNTIYF. CDR3 nucleotides: TGTGCCAGTATTGGAAACACCATATATTTT.

By share of the sample, this clone is medium-sized. This rearrangement joins TRBV14 to TRBJ1-2, with no clear D. CDR1 SGHDN and CDR2 FVKESK come from the germline V gene. V lost 4 bases, J lost 3 bases, and 9 bases lay in between. The CDR3 loop spans 13 amino acids. Written as DNA, the CDR3 is TGTGCCAGCAGCCCCCAGCCGGACTATGGCTACACCTTC. It translates to CASSPQPDYGYTF.

In this sample, this clone turned up a few times. The chain has TRBV6-4 and TRBJ1-1, with D tentatively TRBD1 (5 bases). V shed 5 bases and J shed 5 bases, with 12 bases lying between them. The CDR3 has 13 amino acids. CDR1 is MRHNA and CDR2 is SNTAGT in the germline V gene. The CDR3 region has the DNA TGTGCCAGCAGTACCCAATCAGGGACTGAAGCTTTCTTT. This codes for CASSTQSGTEAFF.

The chain uses TRBV5-1 and TRBJ1-1; 7 bases line up with TRBD1. With V trimmed by 7 bases and J by 2 bases, 5 bases remained unmatched. This CDR3 is built from 13 residues. The V gene's germline CDR1 is SGHRS and CDR2 YFSETQ. The DNA for the CDR3 is TGCGCCAGCTTGGGACAGCCAAACACTGAAGCTTTCTTT. Protein product: CASLGQPNTEAFF.

This sequence joins TRBV7-2 and TRBJ2-7, with D tentatively TRBD1 (7 bases). The CDR3 has 14 amino acids. CDR1 and CDR2 (germline): SGHTA, FQGNSA. Trimming left V 3 bases short and J 5 bases short, with 14 bases between. The CDR3 DNA sequence: TGTGCCAGCAGCTTCTCAGGGGGGTCCGACGAGCAGTACTTC. It translates to CASSFSGGSDEQYF.

The gene calls are TRBV7-2 and TRBJ2-3, with TRBD2 matching over 14 bases. Germline values: CDR1 SGHTA, CDR2 FQGNSA. V lost 0 bases to trimming and J lost 5 bases; unmatched junction nucleotides: 1. This CDR3 has 16 residues. The DNA of the CDR3 is TGTGCCAGCAGCTTAGCGGGGACTAGCGGGAGAGATACGCAGTATTTT. Translating it yields CASSLAGTSGRDTQYF. Complete variable domain (other parts from reference TRBV7-2 and TRBJ2-3): GAGVSQSPSNKVTEKGKDVELRCDPISGHTALYWYRQSLGQGLEFLIYFQGNSAPDKSGLPSDRFSAERTGGSVSTLTIQRTQQEDSAVYLCASSLAGTSGRDTQYFGPGTRLTVL.

In this sample, this clone turned up once. The V and J genes are TRBV9 and TRBJ2-7, with TRBD1 matching over 7 bases. Germline CDR1 and CDR2: SGDLS and YYNGEE. V was clipped by 3 bases and J by 7 bases; unmatched bases: 10. CDR3 length equals 14 residues. The CDR3 DNA is TGTGCCAGCAGCGCAACCGGGACAGTAGGGGAGCAGTACTTC. This translates into CASSATGTVGEQYF.

This rearrangement joins TRBV11-2 to TRBJ2-7, with a tentative D call TRBD2 (5 bases). The CDR3 sequence is 14 residues long. Deletions cut 5 bases from V and 2 bases from J, with 13 bases between. CDR1 SGHAT and CDR2 FQNNGV come from the germline V gene. Here the CDR3 reads CASSPSTGAYEQYF. The CDR3 DNA reads as TGTGCCAGCAGCCCAAGTACCGGGGCCTACGAGCAGTACTTC.

J is TRBJ2-7 and V is TRBV5-1; perhaps TRBD2 as D (6 bases). The V end lost 4 bases, the J end lost 6 bases, and 11 bases lay between the germline ends. Germline assignment: CDR1 SGHRS and CDR2 YFSETQ. CDR3 length: 12 amino acids. The CDR3 loop reads CASSPSSGEQYF. The CDR3 coding sequence is TGCGCCAGCAGCCCGAGTAGCGGCGAGCAGTACTTC.

The rearrangement uses TRBV10-3 and TRBJ2-1; tentative D call: TRBD1 (5 bases). Trimming removed 10 bases from V and 5 bases from J, with 12 bases in between. This CDR3 spans 12 amino acids. Germline CDR1 and CDR2: ENHRY and SYGVKD. The CDR3 region has the DNA TGTGCCACGCGGACAAAAGACAATGAGCAGTTCTTC. Translated, it gives CATRTKDNEQFF.

The J gene is TRBJ2-5, the V gene TRBV14; TRBD1 is a possible D gene (6 bases). The CDR3 contains 14 residues. Deletions cut 2 bases from V and 4 bases from J, with 11 bases between. Germline assignment: CDR1 SGHDN and CDR2 FVKESK. The CDR3 here is CASSQPHRAETQYF. Here the CDR3 DNA reads TGTGCCAGCAGCCAACCCCACAGGGCAGAGACCCAGTACTTC.

This clone has a single count. The chain combines TRBV7-8 with TRBJ2-7, with D hard to call. With 1 base removed from V and 2 bases from J, the gap between germline ends came to 9 bases. This CDR3 comprises 14 residues. The V gene's germline CDR1 is SGHVS and CDR2 FQNEAQ. This chain's CDR3 is CASSLGALPYEQYF. For the CDR3, the DNA is TGTGCCAGCAGCTTAGGGGCATTACCCTACGAGCAGTACTTC.

V gene TRBV15 combines with J gene TRBJ1-1; possible D gene TRBD1, 5 bases. V shed 3 bases and J shed 1 base, with 18 bases lying between them. Germline lookup yields CDR1 LNHNV and CDR2 YYDKDF (reference sequence). The CDR3 sequence is 17 residues long. CDR3 amino acids: CATSSLFTGLQNTEAFF. For the CDR3, the DNA is TGTGCCACCAGCAGTCTATTCACGGGACTCCAGAACACTGAAGCTTTCTTT.